This T cell receptor beta chain originates from a study of Ad26.COV2.S vaccination and SARS-CoV-2 variants. On the study more broadly: The donor participated in the COV1001 trial, in its Ad26.COV2.S arm.

Whole-study findings and limits: Total T cell responses were possibly underestimated by TCR breadth and depth analyses. Higher spike-specific TCR breadth was found in vaccine recipients than in placebo recipients.

Stated treatment: around 19 received Ad26.COV2.S at low or high dose, single or two shots; about 5 received placebo; per-sample allocation not given. Following the first vaccine or placebo injection, samples were taken on day 63. The method was immunoSEQ multiplex PCR; TCRdb's version includes in-frame clones alone and lacks a portion of them. The sample records a few hundred thousand clones, roughly 90% being singletons. The CDR3 runs to 15 residues. V was pared by 7 bases and J by 0 bases, with 14 bases between. Germline V lookup: CDR1 MNHEY, CDR2 SVGAGI. Comment on this clone: Antigen specificity is unknown.

J is TRBJ2-3 and V is TRBV6-5; tentatively, D is TRBD1 (5 bases). The TCR sequence derives from a person aged 18-60 years who received the Ad26.COV2.S COVID-19 vaccine or a placebo. The sample here was peripheral blood, taken in a trial of Ad26.COV2.S vaccine versus placebo. CDR3 amino acids: CASTVNRQSTDTQYF. The CDR3, as DNA: TGTGCCAGCACCGTAAACCGACAGAGCACAGATACGCAGTATTTT.